This T cell receptor beta chain was profiled in a study of breast tumors, draining lymph nodes, adjacent tissues. Study-wide findings and caveats: Tumor repertoires ranked between lymph nodes and nontumor tissue in diversity, with V and J gene preferences.

Breast cancer patients provided tissue from their axillary draining lymph nodes. Each CDR3 protein is one row after TCRdb ran MiXCR on the multiplex PCR reads. The repertoire holds under 350,000 distinct CDR3 sequences, 30% to 35% seen once, with roughly 1.1% in the top ten. This clonotype was picked up many times. Its antigen is not known. The CDR3 has 15 residues. Germline V gene sequence: CDR1 SGHAT, CDR2 FQNNGV. The V and J ends lost 0 bases and 9 bases respectively, with 12 bases between them. The J gene is TRBJ1-6, the V gene TRBV11-2; D is uncertain. The sequenced material came from axillary lymph node tissue. The receptor was isolated from a female donor with breast cancer. Some clones in this sample may be carry-over from other donors' samples. The CDR3 DNA reads TGTGCCAGCAGCTTAGAACGACGGGGAGGTTCACCCCTCCACTTT. This sequence encodes CASSLERRGGSPLHF.